This passage covers 5 T cell receptor beta chains from one sample sequenced in a study of blood T cells in healthy people across ages. Combining a sample-barcoded 5' primer with a J-beta primer mix, a second PCR ran for 7 to 11 cycles. TCRdb itself ran the 5' RACE reads through MiXCR, one entry per CDR3 protein. This table holds roughly 680,000 distinct CDR3 sequences, approximately 52% found once. The specimen was blood. The origin of the receptors is a woman aged 80 or older in good health.

The J gene is TRBJ1-1, the V gene TRBV3-1; weak D call: TRBD1 (5 bases). Germline V gives CDR1 LGHDT, CDR2 YNNKEL (reference sequence). This CDR3 comprises 15 residues. Trimming stripped 7 bases from V and 0 bases from J, with 15 bases between. The CDR3 region has the DNA TGTGCCAGCAAGAGTAAGGGGTCTCTGAACACTGAAGCTTTCTTT. Translating it yields CASKSKGSLNTEAFF. The entire variable domain, with the rest obtained from reference TRBV3-1 and TRBJ1-1, is as follows: DTAVSQTPKYLVTQMGNDKSIKCEQNLGHDTMYWYKQDSKKFLKIMFSYNNKELIINETVPNRFSPKSPDKAHLNLHINSLELGDSAVYFCASKSKGSLNTEAFFGQGTRLTVV.

This clonotype showed up just a few times. The CDR3 loop reads CASSRNGGTGEIYGYTF. Here the CDR3 DNA reads TGTGCCAGCAGCCGAAACGGTGGGACAGGAGAAATCTATGGCTACACCTTC. The chain uses TRBV5-8 and TRBJ1-2; 8 positions match TRBD1. Germline-derived CDR1 and CDR2 are SGHTS and YDEGEE. The CDR3 sequence is 17 residues long. Unmatched junction bases numbered 15, after V lost 4 bases and J lost 4 bases.

This clonotype occurred many times. The chain links TRBV4-2 to TRBJ2-7, with D possibly matching TRBD1 (5 bases). The CDR3 runs to 14 residues. The V and J ends lost 0 bases and 2 bases respectively, with 8 bases between them. Germline loops: CDR1 LGHNA, CDR2 YNFKEQ. The DNA of the CDR3 is TGTGCCAGCAGCCAAGATAGGGGTCCCTACGAGCAGTACTTC. Its translation is CASSQDRGPYEQYF.

The chain employs TRBV7-9 and TRBJ2-5, with 11 bases matching TRBD2. The DNA end lines up better with TRBJ2-7; the J call may be wrong. Per the germline V gene, CDR1 is SEHNR and CDR2 is FQNEAQ (reference sequence). This CDR3 is 15 amino acids long. Here the CDR3 reads CASSQELAGAYEQYF. The CDR3 DNA follows: TGTGCCAGCAGCCAGGAACTAGCGGGGGCCTACGAGCAGTACTTC.

Remarks on this clonotype: A much larger clone differs by one base, so this may be a read error. V and J are TRBV4-2 and TRBJ2-5; D uncertain. The CDR3 is 17 amino acids. The V gene's germline CDR1 is LGHNA and CDR2 YNFKEQ. CDR3 protein: CASGQDVRRSTQETQYF. The CDR3, as DNA: TGTGCCAGCGGCCAAGATGTAAGAAGATCAACGCAAGAGACCCAGTACTTC.